This T cell receptor beta chain was obtained from a study of cytomegalovirus exposure and HLA in healthy donors. 60 Vbeta and 13 Jbeta primers were used in PCR. Data came from immunoSEQ multiplex PCR; TCRdb stores just in-frame clones and leaves some out. The sample holds more than 85,000 clones, around 74% seen once. Between the trimmed V and J ends, which lost 7 bases and 2 bases, there was a span of 9 bases. This CDR3 is 13 amino acids long. Per the germline V gene, CDR1 is LNHDA and CDR2 is SQIVND (reference sequence). The rearrangement links TRBV19 to TRBJ2-1; D is perhaps TRBD2 (6 bases). The source material was PBMCs. This clonotype originated in a man between 25 and 39 years old in good health and CMV-seropositive. The CDR3 is CASTASAYNEQFF. DNA for the CDR3: TGTGCCAGTACTGCTAGCGCCTACAATGAGCAGTTCTTC.